These 15 T cell receptor beta chains were sequenced from one sample in a study of cytomegalovirus exposure and HLA in healthy donors. PCR employed 60 Vbeta and 13 Jbeta primers. Data came from immunoSEQ multiplex PCR; TCRdb stores just in-frame clones and leaves some out. The data show 90,000 to 130,000 clones, 65% to 75% seen once. Sample: PBMCs. The source is a man in his thirties or forties in good health and CMV-seropositive.

Concerning this clone itself: In the same sample, other DNA sequences code for this CDR3. The chain links TRBV9 to TRBJ2-5, with a possible D match to TRBD2 (5 bases). CDR3 length equals 14 residues. Trimming shortened V by 0 bases and J by 2 bases, and 8 bases separated the two germline ends. Per the germline V gene, CDR1 is SGDLS and CDR2 is YYNGEE. The CDR3 DNA reads TGTGCCAGCAGCGTAGCGGGCGGGCAAGAGACCCAGTACTTC. Translation: CASSVAGGQETQYF.

The CDR3, as DNA: TGTGCCAGCAGCTCAAGAAACTTGACAGGCTATAATTCACCCCTCCACTTT. Translation: CASSSRNLTGYNSPLHF. The rearrangement links TRBV7-9 to TRBJ1-6; possible D gene TRBD1, 6 bases. This CDR3 contains 17 residues. V shed 4 bases and J shed 3 bases, with 16 bases lying between them. Per germline, CDR1 SEHNR and CDR2 FQNEAQ (reference sequence).

The V call is TRBV6-1, the J call TRBJ1-2; D possibly corresponds to TRBD1 (5 bases). The ends were cut back, 4 bases at V and 8 bases at J, with 11 bases in the middle. This CDR3 contains 12 residues. Germline loops: CDR1 MNHNS, CDR2 SASEGT. CDR3 loop: CASSGGTSGYTF. CDR3 sequence (DNA): TGTGCCAGCAGTGGAGGGACTTCGGGCTACACCTTC.

The CDR3 DNA sequence: TGTGCCAGCAGCGTTTCGACAGGGGACTACGAGCAGTACTTC. The encoded protein is CASSVSTGDYEQYF. The V and J genes are TRBV9 and TRBJ2-7, with 8 bases lining up with TRBD1. The CDR3 runs 14 residues. Germline V gives CDR1 SGDLS, CDR2 YYNGEE. V was pared by 2 bases and J by 3 bases, with 4 bases of the junction left unmatched.

This clone was counted once. Here the CDR3 DNA reads TGTGCCAGCAGCACCGTTGGGACAGCAAGCTACGAGCAGTACTTC. It translates to CASSTVGTASYEQYF. The chain recombines TRBV5-4 with TRBJ2-7; 7 nucleotides line up with TRBD1. CDR3 length equals 15 residues. The V gene's germline CDR1 is SGHNT and CDR2 YYREEE (reference sequence). V shed 4 bases, J shed 3 bases, and the junction held 10 bases outside the gene matches.

This chain links TRBV6-5 with TRBJ1-3; weak D call: TRBD1 (6 bases). CDR1 MNHEY and CDR2 SVGAGI come from the germline V gene. With 6 bases removed from V and 5 bases from J, the gap between germline ends came to 14 bases. The CDR3 consists of 14 residues. This CDR3 is CASSRGGGRNTIYF. The CDR3 coding sequence is TGTGCCAGCAGCCGGGGAGGGGGAAGAAACACCATATATTTT.

This clone was seen at least ten times. The V gene is TRBV7-2, the J gene TRBJ2-5; TRBD1 might be the D (5 bases). V lost 5 bases and J lost 4, with 14 bases in between. Germline V CDR1 and CDR2: SGHTA, FQGNSA. The CDR3 is made up of 14 amino acids. The CDR3 region is CASSPAVGRETQYF. DNA for the CDR3: TGTGCCAGCAGCCCGGCGGTGGGGCGAGAGACCCAGTACTTC.

This rearrangement joins TRBV11-2 to TRBJ1-2, with 7 nucleotides matching TRBD1. J was trimmed by 6 bases and V by 5 bases; bases with no gene match: 6. The CDR3 runs to 13 residues. Germline V CDR1 and CDR2: SGHAT, FQNNGV. CDR3 sequence reads: CASSDDRVNGYTF. DNA for the CDR3: TGTGCCAGCAGCGACGACAGGGTTAATGGCTACACCTTC.

This clone was observed a few times. The chain recombines TRBV7-2 with TRBJ2-7; maybe TRBD1 (5 bases). Trimming took off 2 bases at V and 0 bases at J, with 11 bases between the two ends. This CDR3 has 15 residues. Germline assignment: CDR1 SGHTA and CDR2 FQGNSA. CDR3 DNA sequence: TGTGCCAGCAGCTTATCGCCCAGGGCCTCCTACGAGCAGTACTTC. Translated, it gives CASSLSPRASYEQYF.

V usage is TRBV11-2 and J usage is TRBJ2-5; D is possibly TRBD2 (6 bases). V was cut by 6 bases and J by 5 bases, with 7 bases left in between. Germline lookup yields CDR1 SGHAT and CDR2 FQNNGV. The CDR3 extends over 11 amino acids. CDR3 protein: CASSRGETQYF. The CDR3 DNA follows: TGTGCCAGCAGTCGGGGGGAGACCCAGTACTTC.

The chain has TRBV5-4 and TRBJ2-5, with 8 bases fitting TRBD1. Germline trimming cut 4 bases from V and 4 bases from J; bases unmatched to any gene: 3. This CDR3 contains 13 residues. Germline CDR1 is SGHNT and CDR2 is YYREEE (reference sequence). CDR3 sequence (DNA): TGTGCCAGCAGCCAGGACAGGGCAGAGACCCAGTACTTC. Translated: CASSQDRAETQYF.

The chain joins TRBV28 to TRBJ2-1; 11 bases line up with TRBD2. CDR3 length: 17 residues. Germline trimming cut 6 bases from V and 8 bases from J; bases unmatched to any gene: 15. The V gene's germline CDR1 is MDHEN and CDR2 SYDVKM. CDR3 DNA sequence: TGTGCCAGCAGCACACCCCTAATAGCGGGGGGGCCGTATGAGCAGTTCTTC. Translated, it gives CASSTPLIAGGPYEQFF.

The chain employs TRBV5-4 and TRBJ1-3; the match to TRBD1 covers 7 bases. The CDR3 consists of 16 residues. In germline, CDR1 is SGHNT, CDR2 YYREEE (reference sequence). Trimming cost V 3 bases and J 0 bases; bases outside gene matches: 6. In nucleotides, the CDR3 is TGTGCCAGCAGCTCGGGACAGAGAAGCTCTGGAAACACCATATATTTT. It codes for CASSSGQRSSGNTIYF. Based on the CDR3 plus reference TRBV5-4 and TRBJ1-3, the full variable domain is ETGVTQSPTHLIKTRGQQVTLRCSSQSGHNTVSWYQQALGQGPQFIFQYYREEENGRGNFPPRFSGLQFPNYSSELNVNALELDDSALYLCASSSGQRSSGNTIYFGEGSWLTVV.

J is TRBJ2-7 and V is TRBV7-9; TRBD2 matches at 7 bases. CDR3 size: 13 residues. Germline trimming cut 1 base from V and 5 bases from J; bases unmatched to any gene: 2. CDR1 is SEHNR, CDR2 FQNEAQ, per germline (reference sequence). The CDR3 is CASSLDRGDEQYF. CDR3 in DNA: TGTGCCAGCAGCTTAGATCGGGGGGACGAGCAGTACTTC.

This chain uses TRBV5-1 with TRBJ1-1, with TRBD1 matching 7 bases. Germline trimming cut 6 bases from V and 1 base from J; bases unmatched to any gene: 6. The CDR3 sequence is 14 residues long. CDR1 is SGHRS, CDR2 YFSETQ, per germline. In DNA form, the CDR3 reads TGCGCCAGCACACCACAGGGGCAGAACACTGAAGCTTTCTTT. Its translation: CASTPQGQNTEAFF. Looking up the rest from reference TRBV5-1 and TRBJ1-1 gives the full variable domain: KAGVTQTPRYLIKTRGQQVTLSCSPISGHRSVSWYQQTPGQGLQFLFEYFSETQRNKGNFPGRFSGRQFSNSRSEMNVSTLELGDSALYLCASTPQGQNTEAFFGQGTRLTVV.